The 20 T cell receptor beta chains below were found in one sample sequenced in a study of low-dose radiotherapy and immunotherapy resistance in tumors. Time point meaning: before trial treatment. Both TCRalpha and TCRbeta chains were reverse transcribed with V-gene-specific primers. TCR amplification involved 20 PCR cycles with a constant-region primer and V-primer adapter. Via MiXCR, TCRdb re-called the reads, giving one row per CDR3 protein. The sample carries nearly 95,000 distinct CDR3 sequences, 9.4% recorded once. Sequenced material: PBMCs, taken before treatment. These receptor sequences come from a male donor with prostate cancer.

The table lists this clonotype with many counts. V gene TRBV18 combines with J gene TRBJ2-7, with TRBD1 matching 8 bases. Germline V lookup: CDR1 KGHSH, CDR2 LQKENI. V was clipped by 3 bases and J by 1 base; unmatched bases: 5. This CDR3 contains 15 residues. CDR3 amino acids: CASSPGQAPSYEQYF. CDR3 nucleotide sequence: TGTGCCAGCTCACCGGGACAGGCCCCATCCTACGAGCAGTACTTC.

This clonotype was counted only a few times. J is TRBJ1-2 and V is TRBV28; D ambiguous. V lost 6 bases, J lost 4 bases, and 24 bases lay in between. The germline V gene encodes CDR1 MDHEN and CDR2 SYDVKM. The CDR3 contains 17 residues. The CDR3 region has the DNA TGTGCCAGCAGCCCCCCCGGGCAGTTCCCCTTGACCTATGGCTACACCTTC. Its protein is CASSPPGQFPLTYGYTF.

Points on this clonotype: This likely reflects a read error, since a far larger clone is one base away. The chain is built from TRBV7-9 and TRBJ2-7; 9 bases fit TRBD2. Germline assignment: CDR1 SEHNR and CDR2 FQNEAQ (reference sequence). The J segment lost 7 bases and the V segment lost 5 bases, leaving 12 bases of the junction unmatched. The CDR3 has 15 amino acids. The DNA of the CDR3 is TGTGCCAGCAGCCTGTTAGCGGGAGTCTCTGGGGAGCAGTACTTC. Protein sequence: CASSLLAGVSGEQYF.

This clonotype was detected ten times or more. The V call is TRBV12-5, the J call TRBJ1-1; 9 nucleotides align to TRBD1. Per the germline V gene, CDR1 is LGHNT and CDR2 is FRNRAP. The V gene end was trimmed by 1 base and the J gene end by 5 bases; junction bases not matched to a gene: 5. The CDR3 runs 15 residues. CDR3 amino acids: CASGLGGQGWTEAFF. In DNA form, the CDR3 reads TGTGCTAGTGGTTTGGGGGGACAGGGTTGGACTGAAGCTTTCTTT.

This clonotype was seen repeatedly, ten times or more. The chain is built from TRBV7-9 and TRBJ1-1; 7 bases fit TRBD1. Losses at the gene ends were 4 bases for V and 1 base for J; bases not matched to a gene: 3. Germline V gives CDR1 SEHNR, CDR2 FQNEAQ (reference sequence). The CDR3 is 14 residues long. The CDR3 bases are TGTGCCAGCAGCTCCCGGGACAGGAACACTGAAGCTTTCTTT. Translating gives CASSSRDRNTEAFF.

This clonotype has ten or more counts. V usage is TRBV7-2 and J usage is TRBJ2-7; perhaps TRBD2 as D (6 bases). CDR3 length equals 16 residues. Germline V gives CDR1 SGHTA, CDR2 FQGNSA. With 1 base removed from V and 1 base from J, the gap between germline ends came to 14 bases. The CDR3 nucleotides are TGTGCCAGCAGCTTAGATGCTAGCGTCAGTTCCTACGAGCAGTACTTC. It translates to CASSLDASVSSYEQYF. The whole variable domain, remainder taken from reference TRBV7-2 and TRBJ2-7, is GAGVSQSPSNKVTEKGKDVELRCDPISGHTALYWYRQSLGQGLEFLIYFQGNSAPDKSGLPSDRFSAERTGGSVSTLTIQRTQQEDSAVYLCASSLDASVSSYEQYFGPGTRLTVT.

This clonotype showed up many times. The chain couples TRBV7-2 to TRBJ2-1; D gene ambiguous. CDR1 and CDR2 (germline): SGHTA, FQGNSA. The CDR3 spans 12 residues. V was pared by 1 base and J by 8 bases, with 6 bases between. The CDR3 sequence: CASSLVLDEQFF. DNA of the CDR3: TGTGCCAGCAGCTTAGTGCTCGATGAGCAGTTCTTC.

In its sample, this clonotype was seen many times. V is TRBV19 and J is TRBJ2-7; D uncertain. V lost 9 bases and J 6 bases, leaving 6 bases between the germline ends. This CDR3 contains 9 residues. Germline loops: CDR1 LNHDA, CDR2 SQIVND (reference sequence). The CDR3 loop reads CASYGEQYF. CDR3 DNA sequence: TGTGCCAGCTACGGCGAGCAGTACTTC.

The table lists this clonotype with a few counts. This chain links TRBV28 with TRBJ1-6; 8 nucleotides align to TRBD1. Germline trimming cut 4 bases from V and 5 bases from J; bases unmatched to any gene: 10. The CDR3 totals 17 residues. Per germline, CDR1 MDHEN and CDR2 SYDVKM. CDR3 loop: CASSYGDRKYHNSPLHF. CDR3 sequence (DNA): TGTGCCAGCAGTTATGGGGACAGGAAATATCATAATTCACCCCTCCACTTT.

This clonotype was found many times. The chain links TRBV12-3 or TRBV12-4 to TRBJ2-7, with a tentative D call TRBD1 (6 bases). The CDR3 has 14 residues. With 7 bases removed from V and 2 bases from J, the gap between germline ends came to 15 bases. CDR3 in amino acids: CASTEQGTTYEQYF. Written as DNA, the CDR3 is TGTGCCAGCACCGAACAGGGTACAACCTACGAGCAGTACTTC.

This clonotype was counted ten times or more. In DNA form, the CDR3 reads TGCAGTGCTAGAGGCGGGAGCAATGAGCAGTTCTTC. Translated: CSARGGSNEQFF. The chain couples TRBV20-1 to TRBJ2-1; TRBD2 agrees at 7 bases. This CDR3 has 12 residues. Germline values: CDR1 DFQATT, CDR2 SNEGSKA (reference sequence). The ends lost 1 base at V and 6 bases at J; junction bases unmatched: 0.

With regard to this clonotype: Given a far larger clone just one base away, this is likely a sequencing read error. The gene calls are TRBV28 and TRBJ2-1, with 13 bases aligning to TRBD2. The CDR3 contains 16 residues. Trimming removed 3 bases from V and 10 bases from J; junction bases left unmatched: 9. Germline lookup yields CDR1 MDHEN and CDR2 SYDVKM. The CDR3 bases are TGTGCCAGCAGTTTCCCGACTAGCGGGAGGTACCACGAGCAGTTCTTC. The encoded protein is CASSFPTSGRYHEQFF.

This clonotype was recorded at least ten times. J is TRBJ1-2 and V is TRBV27; 7 bases match TRBD1. The CDR3 consists of 16 residues. V lost 5 bases, J lost 7 bases, and 16 bases stayed unmatched. Germline loops: CDR1 MNHEY, CDR2 SMNVEV (reference sequence). CDR3 sequence: CASSPGTAVSTGGYTF. The DNA for the CDR3 is TGTGCCAGCAGTCCCGGGACAGCCGTCAGTACCGGTGGCTACACCTTC.

At least ten counts were recorded for this clonotype. The chain uses TRBV11-2 and TRBJ1-2, with 11 bases aligning to TRBD1. With V trimmed by 1 base and J by 3 bases, 7 bases remained unmatched. In germline, CDR1 is SGHAT, CDR2 FQNNGV. The CDR3 sequence is 17 residues long. CDR3 region: CASSLVGQGVLYYGYTF. The CDR3 coding sequence is TGTGCCAGCAGCTTAGTGGGACAGGGGGTGCTCTACTATGGCTACACCTTC.

In this sample, this clonotype turned up many times. The genes are TRBV5-1 and TRBJ2-2; TRBD1 matches 10 bases. CDR1 is SGHRS and CDR2 is YFSETQ in the germline V gene. The V segment lost 9 bases and the J segment 6 bases; nucleotides outside the gene matches: 5. The CDR3 extends over 13 amino acids. The CDR3 region has the DNA TGCGCCACCCGACAGGGGGCTTCCGGGGAGCTGTTTTTT. Translating it yields CATRQGASGELFF.

This clonotype was seen many times. The V and J genes are TRBV6-5 and TRBJ1-2; D call uncertain. The germline CDR1 and CDR2 sequences are MNHEY and SVGAGI. With 0 bases removed from V and 6 bases from J, the gap between germline ends came to 14 bases. The CDR3 extends over 15 amino acids. In DNA form, the CDR3 reads TGTGCCAGCAGTTACTCGGAACAGCTTATTCATGGCTACACCTTC. It specifies CASSYSEQLIHGYTF.

This clonotype appeared many times. The rearrangement joins TRBV12-3 or TRBV12-4 to TRBJ1-1; possibly TRBD1 for D (5 bases). V was clipped by 1 base and J by 2 bases, with 11 bases between them. The CDR3 is made up of 15 amino acids. CDR3 protein: CASSLGDLPNTEAFF. CDR3 DNA: TGTGCCAGCAGTTTAGGGGACCTGCCTAACACTGAAGCTTTCTTT.

This clonotype appeared many times. This chain links TRBV20-1 with TRBJ1-4; D gene uncertain. Deletions cut 0 bases from V and 0 bases from J, with 11 bases between. Germline V gene sequence: CDR1 DFQATT, CDR2 SNEGSKA (reference sequence). There are 16 residues in the CDR3. CDR3 sequence: CSARDEVFTTNEKLFF. The CDR3 coding sequence is TGCAGTGCTAGAGATGAGGTTTTTACAACTAATGAAAAACTGTTTTTT.

Ten or more counts support this clonotype. V gene TRBV6-1 combines with J gene TRBJ2-3, with 10 bases matching TRBD1. Per the germline V gene, CDR1 is MNHNS and CDR2 is SASEGT. There are 14 residues in the CDR3. V gave up 7 bases and J gave up 10 bases; unmatched junction bases: 11. In DNA, the CDR3 is TGTGCCAGCATTAGACAGGGGGCGTGGGCAGCGCAGTATTTT. It codes for CASIRQGAWAAQYF.

Ten or more counts support this clonotype. CDR3 protein: CASSLARGPRQEDTEAFF. CDR3 nucleotide sequence: TGTGCCAGCAGCTTAGCTAGGGGACCCAGGCAGGAGGACACTGAAGCTTTCTTT. The gene calls are TRBV7-9 and TRBJ1-1, with a possible D match to TRBD1 (5 bases). Germline CDR1 and CDR2: SEHNR and FQNEAQ (reference sequence). The CDR3 is made up of 18 amino acids. V was shortened by 0 bases and J by 3 bases, with 20 bases between the two germline ends. The full variable domain, completed using reference TRBV7-9 and TRBJ1-1, is DTGVSQNPRHKITKRGQNVTFRCDPISEHNRLYWYRQTLGQGPEFLTYFQNEAQLEKSRLLSDRFSAERPKGSFSTLEIQRTEQGDSAMYLCASSLARGPRQEDTEAFFGQGTRLTVV.